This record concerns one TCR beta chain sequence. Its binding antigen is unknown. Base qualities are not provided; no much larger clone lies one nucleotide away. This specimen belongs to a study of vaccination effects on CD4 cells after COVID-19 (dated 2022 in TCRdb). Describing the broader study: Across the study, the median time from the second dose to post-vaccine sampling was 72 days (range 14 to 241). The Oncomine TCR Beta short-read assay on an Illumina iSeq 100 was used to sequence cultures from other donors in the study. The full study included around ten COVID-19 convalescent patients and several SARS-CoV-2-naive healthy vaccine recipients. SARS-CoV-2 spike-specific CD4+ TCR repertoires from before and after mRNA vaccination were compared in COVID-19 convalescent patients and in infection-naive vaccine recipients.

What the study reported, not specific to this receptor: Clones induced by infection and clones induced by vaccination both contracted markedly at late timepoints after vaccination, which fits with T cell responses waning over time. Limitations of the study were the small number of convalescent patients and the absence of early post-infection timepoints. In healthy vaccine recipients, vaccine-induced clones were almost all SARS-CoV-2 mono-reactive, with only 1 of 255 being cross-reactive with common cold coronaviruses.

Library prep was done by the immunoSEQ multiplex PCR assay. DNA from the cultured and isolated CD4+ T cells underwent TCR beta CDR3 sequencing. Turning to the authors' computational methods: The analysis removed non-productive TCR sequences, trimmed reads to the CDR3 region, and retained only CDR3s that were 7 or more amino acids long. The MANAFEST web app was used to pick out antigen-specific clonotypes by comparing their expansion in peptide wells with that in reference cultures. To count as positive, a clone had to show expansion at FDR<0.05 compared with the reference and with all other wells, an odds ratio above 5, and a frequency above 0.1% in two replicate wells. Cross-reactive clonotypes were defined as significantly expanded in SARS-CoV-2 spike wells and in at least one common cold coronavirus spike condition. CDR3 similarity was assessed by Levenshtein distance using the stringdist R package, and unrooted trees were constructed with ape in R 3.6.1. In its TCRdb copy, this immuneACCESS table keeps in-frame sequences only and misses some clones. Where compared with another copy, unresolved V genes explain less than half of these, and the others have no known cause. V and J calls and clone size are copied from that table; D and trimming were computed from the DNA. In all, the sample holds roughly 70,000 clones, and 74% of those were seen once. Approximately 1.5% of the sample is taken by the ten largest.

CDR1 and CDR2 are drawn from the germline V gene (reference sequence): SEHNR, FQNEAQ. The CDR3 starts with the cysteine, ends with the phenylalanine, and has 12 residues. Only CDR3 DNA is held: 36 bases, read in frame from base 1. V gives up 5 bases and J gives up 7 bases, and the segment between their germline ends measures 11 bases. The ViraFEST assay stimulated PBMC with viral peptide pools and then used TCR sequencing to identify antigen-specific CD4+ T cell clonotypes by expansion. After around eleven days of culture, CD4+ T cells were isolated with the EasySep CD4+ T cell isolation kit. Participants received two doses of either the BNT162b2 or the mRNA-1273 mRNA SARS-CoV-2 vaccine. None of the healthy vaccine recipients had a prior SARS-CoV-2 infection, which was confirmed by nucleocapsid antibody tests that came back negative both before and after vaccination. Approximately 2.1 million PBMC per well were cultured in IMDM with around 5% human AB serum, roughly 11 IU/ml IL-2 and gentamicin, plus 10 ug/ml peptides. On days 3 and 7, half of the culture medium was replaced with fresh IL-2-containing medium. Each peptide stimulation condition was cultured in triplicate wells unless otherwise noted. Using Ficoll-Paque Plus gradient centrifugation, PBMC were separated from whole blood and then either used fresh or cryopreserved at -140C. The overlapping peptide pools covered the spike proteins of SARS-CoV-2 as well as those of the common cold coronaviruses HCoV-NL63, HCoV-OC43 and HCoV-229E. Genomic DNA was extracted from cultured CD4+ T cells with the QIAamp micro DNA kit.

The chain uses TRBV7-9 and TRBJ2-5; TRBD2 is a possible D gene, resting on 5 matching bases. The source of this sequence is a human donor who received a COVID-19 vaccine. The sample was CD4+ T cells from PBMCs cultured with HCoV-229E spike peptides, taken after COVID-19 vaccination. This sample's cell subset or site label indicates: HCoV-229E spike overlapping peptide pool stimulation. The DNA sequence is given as TGTGCCAGCAGCAGGGAGTTTGGGACCCAGTACTTC. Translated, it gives CASSREFGTQYF.